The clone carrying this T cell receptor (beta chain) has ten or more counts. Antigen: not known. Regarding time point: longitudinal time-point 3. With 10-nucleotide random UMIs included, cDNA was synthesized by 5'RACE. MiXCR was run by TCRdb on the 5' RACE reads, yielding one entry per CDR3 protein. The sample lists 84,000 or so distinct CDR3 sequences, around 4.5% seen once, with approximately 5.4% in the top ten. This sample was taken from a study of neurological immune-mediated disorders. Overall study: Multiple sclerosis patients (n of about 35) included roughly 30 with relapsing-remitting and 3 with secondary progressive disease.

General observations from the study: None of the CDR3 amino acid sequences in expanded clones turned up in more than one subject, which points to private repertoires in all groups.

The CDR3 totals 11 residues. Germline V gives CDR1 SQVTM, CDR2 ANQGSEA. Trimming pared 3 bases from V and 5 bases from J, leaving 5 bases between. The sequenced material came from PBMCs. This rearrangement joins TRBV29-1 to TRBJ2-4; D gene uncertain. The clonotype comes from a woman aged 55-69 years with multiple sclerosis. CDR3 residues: CSVDSENIQYF. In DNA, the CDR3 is TGCAGCGTTGACTCCGAAAACATTCAGTACTTC.